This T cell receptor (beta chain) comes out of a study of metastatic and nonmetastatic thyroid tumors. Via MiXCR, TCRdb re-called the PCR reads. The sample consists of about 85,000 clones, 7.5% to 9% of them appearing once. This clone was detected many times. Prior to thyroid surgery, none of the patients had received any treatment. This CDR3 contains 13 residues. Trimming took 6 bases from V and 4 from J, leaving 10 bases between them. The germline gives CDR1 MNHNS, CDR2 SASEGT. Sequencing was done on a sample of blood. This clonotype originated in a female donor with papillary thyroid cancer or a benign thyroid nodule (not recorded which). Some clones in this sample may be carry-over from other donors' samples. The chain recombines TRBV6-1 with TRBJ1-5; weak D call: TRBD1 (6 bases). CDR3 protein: CASRLDSNQPQHF. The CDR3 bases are TGTGCCAGCAGGTTGGACAGTAATCAGCCCCAGCATTTT.